These 2 T cell receptor beta chains came from one sample sequenced in a study of blood T cell repertoires in COVID-19. TCRdb keeps only in-frame clones here, not all; method: immunoSEQ multiplex PCR. This table holds about 240,000 clones, over 80% found once. Material for sequencing was peripheral blood. Receptor source: a human donor in a cohort sampled during active COVID-19.

This chain links TRBV5-1 with TRBJ1-2, with 7 nucleotides matching TRBD1. The CDR3 consists of 15 residues. The trim removed 0 bases at V and 2 bases at J, leaving 4 bases unmatched. The germline V gene has CDR1 SGHRS and CDR2 YFSETQ. CDR3 region: CASSLATGANYGYTF. Here the CDR3 DNA reads TGCGCCAGCAGCTTGGCTACAGGGGCGAACTATGGCTACACCTTC.

The chain combines TRBV7-8 with TRBJ1-6; D gene uncertain. There are 15 residues in the CDR3. Germline CDR1 and CDR2: SGHVS and FQNEAQ. Deletions cut 0 bases from V and 4 bases from J, with 7 bases between. CDR3 nucleotides: TGTGCCAGCAGCTTAGCCCAGGCTTATAATTCACCCCTCCACTTT. It yields the protein CASSLAQAYNSPLHF.